Below, 20 T cell receptor beta chains from the same sample are listed, as sequenced in a study of OX40 agonist ivuxolimab in advanced cancers. The method was immunoSEQ multiplex PCR; TCRdb's version includes in-frame clones alone and lacks a portion of them. The profile shows about 35,000 clones, around 83% of them singletons. The sample in question was CD4+ or CD8+ T cells sorted from blood, obtained in a trial of the OX40 agonist ivuxolimab. The receptors come from an adult with an advanced solid tumor such as melanoma, head and neck, liver or kidney cancer.

The rearrangement links TRBV7-9 to TRBJ1-4, with 7 bases matching TRBD1. The CDR3 loop spans 15 amino acids. The junction had 7 bases not matched to a gene; V was cut back by 6 bases and J by 3 bases. Germline V gene lookup returns CDR1 SEHNR and CDR2 FQNEAQ (reference sequence). CDR3: CASRHAGGSNEKLFF. The CDR3 DNA reads TGTGCCAGCAGGCACGCAGGGGGGTCTAATGAAAAACTGTTTTTT.

CDR3: CASSETSGRGNTEAFF. CDR3 nucleotides: TGTGCCAGCAGTGAAACCTCCGGACGGGGAAACACTGAAGCTTTCTTT. The chain employs TRBV2 and TRBJ1-1; D not certain. This CDR3 comprises 16 residues. Germline CDR1 reads SNHLY; CDR2 reads FYNNEI. V was shortened by 2 bases and J by 2 bases, with 15 bases between the two germline ends.

This sequence joins TRBV5-5 and TRBJ1-5; TRBD1 matches at 7 bases. The germline gives CDR1 SGHKS, CDR2 YYEKEE (reference sequence). J lost 0 bases, V lost 2 bases, and 2 bases had no gene match. The CDR3 contains 15 residues. CDR3: CASSLGTDSNQPQHF. The CDR3 DNA is TGTGCCAGCAGCTTAGGGACAGATAGCAATCAGCCCCAGCATTTT.

The chain has TRBV19 and TRBJ2-2; 9 positions agree with TRBD1. V lost 5 bases and J lost 5; bases outside the gene matches: 6. This CDR3 region has 15 residues. The germline gives CDR1 LNHDA, CDR2 SQIVND (reference sequence). CDR3 nucleotide sequence: TGTGCCAGTAGTCCGATACAGGGGGCGACCGGGGAGCTGTTTTTT. As protein: CASSPIQGATGELFF.

The V gene is TRBV9, the J gene TRBJ2-1; 7 bases agree with TRBD2. V gave up 3 bases and J gave up 5 bases; unmatched junction bases: 8. Germline V CDR1 and CDR2: SGDLS, YYNGEE. This CDR3 region has 15 residues. DNA of the CDR3: TGTGCCAGCAGCGAAAGGGGCGGGAGAAACAATGAGCAGTTCTTC. The encoded protein is CASSERGGRNNEQFF.

The chain carries TRBV5-6 and TRBJ2-7; D is unresolved. This CDR3 is 16 amino acids long. Germline CDR1 reads SGHDT; CDR2 reads YYEEEE. Deletions cut 4 bases from V and 2 bases from J, with 19 bases between. The CDR3 coding sequence is TGTGCCAGCAGCCGACTTCCTTCGGCTAGAGCCTACGAGCAGTACTTC. It translates to CASSRLPSARAYEQYF.

The genes are TRBV19 and TRBJ2-2, with 7 positions matching TRBD1. CDR1 LNHDA and CDR2 SQIVND come from the germline V gene (reference sequence). This CDR3 comprises 16 residues. V trimming: 5 bases; J trimming: 1 base; junction bases outside the gene matches: 7. The CDR3 bases are TGTGCCAGTAGTCTCCCAAGGACAGGGAACACCGGGGAGCTGTTTTTT. Its protein is CASSLPRTGNTGELFF. Filled out from reference TRBV19 and TRBJ2-2, the complete variable domain reads DGGITQSPKYLFRKEGQNVTLSCEQNLNHDAMYWYRQDPGQGLRLIYYSQIVNDFQKGDIAEGYSVSREKKESFPLTVTSAQKNPTAFYLCASSLPRTGNTGELFFGEGSRLTVL.

The chain carries TRBV2 and TRBJ2-3, with TRBD2 matching 13 bases. The germline CDR1 and CDR2 sequences are SNHLY and FYNNEI. The CDR3 is 16 residues long. The junction had 4 bases not matched to a gene; V was cut back by 6 bases and J by 1 base. Here the CDR3 DNA reads TGTGCCAGCAGGGGGACTAGCGGGGTACGCACAGATACGCAGTATTTT. Its protein is CASRGTSGVRTDTQYF.

The V call is TRBV7-9, the J call TRBJ1-1; TRBD1 agrees at 8 bases. Germline V gene lookup returns CDR1 SEHNR and CDR2 FQNEAQ (reference sequence). The CDR3 has 16 residues. Trimming took 5 bases from V and 3 from J; bases not matched to a gene: 11. CDR3 residues: CASSHRTGNVYTEAFF. In DNA, the CDR3 is TGTGCCAGCAGCCACAGGACAGGGAATGTTTACACTGAAGCTTTCTTT.

This sequence joins TRBV7-2 and TRBJ1-5; D is possibly TRBD1 (5 bases). CDR3 length: 15 amino acids. Trimming pared 4 bases from V and 3 bases from J, leaving 13 bases between. Germline lookup yields CDR1 SGHTA and CDR2 FQGNSA. For the CDR3, the DNA is TGTGCCAGCAGCTCCTGGGGGGGGAACAATCAGCCCCAGCATTTT. Residues: CASSSWGGNNQPQHF.

The chain has TRBV27 and TRBJ2-5; D uncertain. The germline V gene encodes CDR1 MNHEY and CDR2 SMNVEV (reference sequence). V was clipped by 0 bases and J by 0 bases, with 2 bases between them. The CDR3 is 13 amino acids. The CDR3 nucleotides read TGTGCCAGCAGTTTATCTTACCAAGAGACCCAGTACTTC. Translation gives CASSLSYQETQYF.

The chain has TRBV10-3 and TRBJ1-3, with no clear D. Germline V lookup: CDR1 ENHRY, CDR2 SYGVKD. V lost 6 bases, J lost 0 bases, and 9 bases lay in between. The CDR3 extends over 14 amino acids. CDR3 region: CAIRDGASGNTIYF. CDR3 in DNA: TGTGCCATCAGGGACGGAGCCTCTGGAAACACCATATATTTT.

The V call is TRBV25-1, the J call TRBJ2-1; 7 bases map to TRBD1. V gave up 3 bases and J gave up 12 bases; unmatched junction bases: 8. The CDR3 sequence is 13 residues long. The germline V gene has CDR1 MGHDK and CDR2 SYGVNS. Here the CDR3 reads CASSEATGLTQFF. The CDR3 DNA follows: TGTGCCAGCAGTGAGGCGACAGGGCTAACGCAGTTCTTC.

The CDR3 region has the DNA TGTGCCAGCAGCGGCCCCGGGACAAGTTATGGCTACACCTTC. Protein: CASSGPGTSYGYTF. This rearrangement joins TRBV9 to TRBJ1-2, with D possibly being TRBD1 (6 bases). V shed 3 bases and J shed 5 bases, with 14 bases lying between them. The CDR3 runs 14 residues. The V gene's germline CDR1 is SGDLS and CDR2 YYNGEE. Full variable domain (outside the CDR3, taken from reference TRBV9 and TRBJ1-2): DSGVTQTPKHLITATGQRVTLRCSPRSGDLSVYWYQQSLDQGLQFLIQYYNGEERAKGNILERFSAQQFPDLHSELNLSSLELGDSALYFCASSGPGTSYGYTFGSGTRLTVV.

The rearrangement uses TRBV5-4 and TRBJ2-3, with 13 positions matching TRBD2. V shed 4 bases, J shed 1 base, and the junction held 9 bases outside the gene matches. From germline, CDR1 is SGHNT and CDR2 YYREEE (reference sequence). The CDR3 spans 18 residues. CDR3: CASSLGLAGVGGTDTQYF. For the CDR3, the DNA is TGTGCCAGCAGCCTAGGACTAGCGGGAGTCGGGGGCACAGATACGCAGTATTTT.

The V and J genes are TRBV10-3 and TRBJ2-2, with 7 bases identical to TRBD2. The V and J ends lost 10 bases and 1 base, in that order; junction bases with no gene match: 0. CDR1 is ENHRY, CDR2 SYGVKD, per germline. The CDR3 has 12 residues. Here the CDR3 DNA reads TGTGCCAGCGGGAGGAACACCGGGGAGCTGTTTTTT. It specifies CASGRNTGELFF.

This rearrangement joins TRBV6-5 to TRBJ2-7; D is ambiguous. The CDR3 runs to 13 residues. V was trimmed by 5 bases and J by 4 bases, leaving 12 bases between them. From germline, CDR1 is MNHEY and CDR2 SVGAGI. The CDR3 reads CASSDKGFYEQYF. The CDR3 region has the DNA TGTGCCAGCAGTGACAAGGGTTTTTACGAGCAGTACTTC.

The rearrangement joins TRBV5-1 to TRBJ1-4, with D maybe TRBD1 (6 bases). Trimming shortened V by 4 bases and J by 7 bases, and 17 bases separated the two germline ends. Per the germline V gene, CDR1 is SGHRS and CDR2 is YFSETQ. The CDR3 has 15 amino acids. The CDR3 here is CASSAPSAGVEKLFF. For the CDR3, the DNA is TGCGCCAGCAGCGCTCCCTCGGCAGGGGTTGAAAAACTGTTTTTT.

The chain links TRBV18 to TRBJ2-5; D uncertain. The CDR3 spans 12 residues. Per germline, CDR1 KGHSH and CDR2 LQKENI. With 2 bases removed from V and 4 bases from J, the gap between germline ends came to 5 bases. The CDR3 sequence: CASSPGIETQYF. CDR3 bases: TGTGCCAGCTCACCAGGTATAGAGACCCAGTACTTC.

The rearrangement joins TRBV18 to TRBJ2-3; 8 positions agree with TRBD2. The germline V gene has CDR1 KGHSH and CDR2 LQKENI. The CDR3 length is 16 residues. V trimming: 1 base; J trimming: 2 bases; junction bases outside the gene matches: 5. CDR3 sequence (DNA): TGTGCCAGCTCACCACGTAGCGGGGCGTCCACAGATACGCAGTATTTT. It translates to CASSPRSGASTDTQYF.